A selection of T cell receptor beta chains follows, all from one sample in a study of response to subunit inactivated influenza vaccine. TCRdb independently ran MiXCR on the RT-PCR reads; one entry per CDR3 protein. The data contain around 570,000 distinct CDR3 sequences, approximately 10% of them singletons. This same sample was also part of a study on T cells expressing NK-cell markers.

Sequenced material: PBMCs from blood, taken on the day of vaccination. Receptors originate from a middle-aged man who received an inactivated influenza vaccine. Each CDR3 is given with its conserved first and last residue. The D gene is left open where the match is weak. A clone size is listed for some rows: how often the clone was seen (once, few, many), or a class if it is expanded.

D gene,J gene,clone size,V gene,CDR3 protein,CDR3 DNA
.,TRBJ1-5,few,TRBV4-2,CASSVGPSNQPQHF,TGTGCCAGCAGCGTGGGGCCTTCGAATCAGCCCCAGCATTTT
.,TRBJ2-1,.,TRBV21-1,CASSKDGVERDGYNEQFF,TGTGCCAGCAGCAAAGACGGGGTAGAGCGGGATGGCTACAATGAGCAGTTCTTC
TRBD2,TRBJ2-5,few,TRBV29-1,CSVEPPGVTSGGEYQETQYF,TGCAGCGTTGAACCTCCCGGAGTGACTAGCGGGGGGGAATACCAAGAGACCCAGTACTTC
.,TRBJ2-3,.,TRBV9,CASSPGVFVPDTQYF,TGTGCCAGCAGTCCAGGGGTCTTCGTCCCAGATACGCAGTATTTT
TRBD1,TRBJ2-5,.,TRBV20-1,CSTEKTGGETQYF,TGCAGTACTGAAAAAACAGGGGGAGAGACCCAGTACTTC
TRBD1,TRBJ2-3,few,TRBV24-1,CATSDRPGQGNTDTQYF,TGTGCCACCAGTGACCGACCGGGACAGGGGAACACAGATACGCAGTATTTT
TRBD2,TRBJ2-7,few,TRBV2,CASGGTSGRYEQYF,TGTGCCAGCGGTGGGACTAGCGGGAGGTACGAGCAGTACTTC
.,TRBJ2-5,few,TRBV20-1,CSARVSPTGTQYF,TGCAGTGCTAGAGTTAGCCCGACAGGGACCCAGTACTTC
.,TRBJ2-2,.,TRBV4-1,CASSRAGTDSRYTGELFF,TGCGCCAGCAGCCGAGCCGGGACCGACAGTCGTTACACCGGGGAGCTGTTTTTT
TRBD2,TRBJ2-7,.,TRBV29-1,CSVEGIETSGSDYEQYF,TGCAGCGTTGAAGGTATCGAGACTAGCGGGAGTGACTACGAGCAGTACTTC
TRBD1,TRBJ2-3,.,TRBV29-1,CSVDGTGRMPFTDTQYF,TGCAGCGTTGATGGGACAGGGAGGATGCCTTTCACAGATACGCAGTATTTT
TRBD1,TRBJ1-1,.,TRBV7-9,CPSSFQGGTEAFF,TGTCCCAGCAGCTTCCAGGGGGGCACTGAAGCTTTCTTT
TRBD1,TRBJ1-6,.,TRBV28,CASSSRTGVSSPLHF,TGTGCCAGCAGTTCCCGGACAGGCGTAAGTTCACCCCTCCACTTT
.,TRBJ1-2,.,TRBV29-1,CSVDRIQGRLGYTF,TGCAGCGTTGACCGAATCCAGGGGAGGTTGGGCTACACCTTC
TRBD2,TRBJ2-4,.,TRBV5-1,CASSLVQRGGLNIQYF,TGCGCCAGCAGCTTGGTCCAGCGGGGGGGCCTAAACATTCAGTACTTC
TRBD1,TRBJ1-5,.,TRBV7-2,CASSPRGDTNQPQHF,TGTGCCAGCAGCCCCAGGGGGGACACAAATCAGCCCCAGCATTTT
.,TRBJ1-1,few,TRBV5-1,CASSLSDYTEAFF,TGCGCCAGCAGCTTATCCGACTACACTGAAGCTTTCTTT
.,TRBJ2-5,.,TRBV6-2/TRBV6-3,CASSYLSGEQETQYF,TGTGCCAGCAGTTACCTTTCGGGGGAACAAGAGACCCAGTACTTC
TRBD2,TRBJ2-1,few,TRBV12-3/TRBV12-4,CASSSIAGGKNNEQFF,TGTGCCAGCAGTAGTATAGCGGGGGGCAAAAACAATGAGCAGTTCTTC
.,TRBJ2-5,.,TRBV9,CASSAQASVGETQYF,TGTGCCAGCAGCGCCCAAGCTAGCGTAGGGGAGACCCAGTACTTC
.,TRBJ1-1,.,TRBV5-1,CASSLVRENTEAFF,TGCGCCAGCAGCTTGGTTCGGGAGAACACTGAAGCTTTCTTT
TRBD2,TRBJ2-1,many,TRBV27,CASSPRLAGGYNEQFF,TGTGCCAGCAGTCCCCGGCTAGCGGGAGGCTACAATGAGCAGTTCTTC
TRBD2,TRBJ2-2,few,TRBV7-2,CASRLAGGPTGELFF,TGTGCCAGCAGACTAGCGGGAGGGCCGACCGGGGAGCTGTTTTTT
.,TRBJ2-2,many,TRBV15,CATSRTRGPGELFF,TGTGCCACCAGCAGAACCCGAGGCCCCGGGGAGCTGTTTTTT
TRBD2,TRBJ2-1,.,TRBV5-1,CASSGGLAGGPYNEQFF,TGCGCCAGCAGCGGGGGACTAGCGGGAGGGCCCTACAATGAGCAGTTCTTC
TRBD2,TRBJ2-1,few,TRBV29-1,CSATPSGRVRVF,TGCAGCGCCACCCCTAGCGGGAGGGTAAGGGTCTTC
TRBD1,TRBJ2-2,many,TRBV5-1,CASSRGQGNTGELFF,TGCGCCAGCAGCCGAGGACAGGGGAACACCGGGGAGCTGTTTTTT
.,TRBJ2-3,.,TRBV25-1,CASSDIGAGSPPTDTQYF,TGTGCCAGCAGTGATATTGGCGCAGGTTCCCCACCCACGGATACGCAGTATTTT
.,TRBJ2-7,few,TRBV6-2/TRBV6-3,CASSYSTDKQYF,TGTGCCAGCAGTTACTCGACAGATAAGCAGTACTTC
.,TRBJ1-2,few,TRBV2,CASKAEDGGNYGYTF,TGTGCCAGCAAGGCGGAAGACGGGGGAAACTATGGCTACACCTTC
.,TRBJ2-5,.,TRBV2,CASGETLARGETQYF,TGTGCCAGCGGAGAAACACTGGCTCGCGGAGAGACCCAGTACTTC